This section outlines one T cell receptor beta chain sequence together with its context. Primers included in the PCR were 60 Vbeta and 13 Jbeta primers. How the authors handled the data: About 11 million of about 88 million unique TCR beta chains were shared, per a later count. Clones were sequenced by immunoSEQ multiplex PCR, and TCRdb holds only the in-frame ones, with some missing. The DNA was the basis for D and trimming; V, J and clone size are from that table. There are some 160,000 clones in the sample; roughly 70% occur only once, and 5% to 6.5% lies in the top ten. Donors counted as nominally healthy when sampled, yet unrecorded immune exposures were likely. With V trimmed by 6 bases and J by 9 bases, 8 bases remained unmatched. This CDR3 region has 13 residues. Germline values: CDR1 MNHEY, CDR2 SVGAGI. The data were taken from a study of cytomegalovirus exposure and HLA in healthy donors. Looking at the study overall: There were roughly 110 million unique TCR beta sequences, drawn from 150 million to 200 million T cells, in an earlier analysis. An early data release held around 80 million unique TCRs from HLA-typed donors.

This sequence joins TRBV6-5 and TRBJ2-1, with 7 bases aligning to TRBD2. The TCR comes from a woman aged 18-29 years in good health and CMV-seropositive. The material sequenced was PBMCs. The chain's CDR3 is CASSYTSEGEQFF. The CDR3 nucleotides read TGTGCCAGCAGCTACACTAGCGAGGGTGAGCAGTTCTTC.